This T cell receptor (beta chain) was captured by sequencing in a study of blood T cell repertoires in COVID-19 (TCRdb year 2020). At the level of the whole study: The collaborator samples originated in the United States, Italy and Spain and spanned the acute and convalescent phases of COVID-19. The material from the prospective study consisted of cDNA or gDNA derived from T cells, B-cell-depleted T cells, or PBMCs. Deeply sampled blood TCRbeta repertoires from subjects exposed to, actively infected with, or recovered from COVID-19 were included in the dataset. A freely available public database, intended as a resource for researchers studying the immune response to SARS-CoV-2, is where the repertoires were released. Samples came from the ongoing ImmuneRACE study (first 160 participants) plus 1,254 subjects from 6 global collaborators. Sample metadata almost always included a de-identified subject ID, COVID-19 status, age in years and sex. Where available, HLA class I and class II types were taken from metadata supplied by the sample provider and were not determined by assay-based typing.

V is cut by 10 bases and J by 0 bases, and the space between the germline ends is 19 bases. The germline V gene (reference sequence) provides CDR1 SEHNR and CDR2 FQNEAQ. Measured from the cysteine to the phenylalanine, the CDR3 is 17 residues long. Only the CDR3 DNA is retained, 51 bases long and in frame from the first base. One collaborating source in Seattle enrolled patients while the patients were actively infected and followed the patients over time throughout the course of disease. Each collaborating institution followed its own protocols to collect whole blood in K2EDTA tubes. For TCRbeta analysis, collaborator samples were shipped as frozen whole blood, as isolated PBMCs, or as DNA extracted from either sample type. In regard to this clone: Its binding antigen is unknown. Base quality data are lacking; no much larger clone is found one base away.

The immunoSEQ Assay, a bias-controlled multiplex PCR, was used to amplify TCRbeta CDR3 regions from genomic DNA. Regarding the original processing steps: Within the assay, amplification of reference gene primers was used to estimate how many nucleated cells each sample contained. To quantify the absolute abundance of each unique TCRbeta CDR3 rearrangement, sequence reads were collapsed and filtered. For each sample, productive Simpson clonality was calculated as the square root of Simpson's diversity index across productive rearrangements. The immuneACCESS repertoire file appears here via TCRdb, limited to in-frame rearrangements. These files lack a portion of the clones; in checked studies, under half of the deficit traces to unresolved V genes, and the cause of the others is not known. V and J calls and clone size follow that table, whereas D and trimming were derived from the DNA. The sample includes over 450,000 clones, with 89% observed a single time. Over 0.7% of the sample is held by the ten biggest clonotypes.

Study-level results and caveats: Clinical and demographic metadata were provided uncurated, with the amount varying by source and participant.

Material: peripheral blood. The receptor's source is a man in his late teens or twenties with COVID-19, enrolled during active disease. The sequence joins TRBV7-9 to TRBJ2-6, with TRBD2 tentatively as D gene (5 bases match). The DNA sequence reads TGTGCCACCGTTCGGGGTCCACTAAGCTCTGGGGCCAACGTCCTGACTTTC. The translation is CATVRGPLSSGANVLTF.